Listed below are T cell receptor beta chains from one sample, sequenced in a study of a mutant IDH1 vaccine in newly diagnosed glioma. Sequencing used immunoSEQ multiplex PCR; TCRdb keeps in-frame clones, though not all of them. The sample records about 59,000 clones, around 90% being singletons. Sequencing used PBMCs, obtained from a glioma patient treated with radiotherapy, temozolomide or both. The receptors originated from a man aged 50 or older with glioma. The CDR3 runs from the conserved cysteine through the conserved F or W. Each record gives: CDR3 protein, CDR3 DNA, clone size, J gene, D gene, V gene. A D gene is named only where the DNA matches it firmly. Expanded clones are given a class, and other clones once, few, many or no size at all.

CDR3 protein: CASSSQTYEQYF
CDR3 DNA: TGTGCCAGCAGTTCCCAAACCTACGAGCAGTACTTC
clone size: few
J gene: TRBJ2-7
D gene: .
V gene: TRBV6-6

CDR3 protein: CASSKRGSEAFF
CDR3 DNA: TGTGCCAGCAGCAAGCGGGGTTCTGAAGCTTTCTTT
clone size: .
J gene: TRBJ1-1
D gene: .
V gene: TRBV5-4

CDR3 protein: CASTALGGDNGYTF
CDR3 DNA: TGTGCCAGCACCGCCCTGGGGGGCGATAATGGCTACACCTTC
clone size: .
J gene: TRBJ1-2
D gene: .
V gene: TRBV27

CDR3 protein: CASSQDRGDSEEMNTEAFF
CDR3 DNA: TGCGCCAGCAGCCAAGATCGGGGCGACAGTGAGGAAATGAACACTGAAGCTTTCTTT
clone size: once
J gene: TRBJ1-1
D gene: .
V gene: TRBV4-1

CDR3 protein: CASSPTGNYGYTF
CDR3 DNA: TGCGCCAGCAGCCCGACAGGGAACTATGGCTACACCTTC
clone size: .
J gene: TRBJ1-2
D gene: TRBD1
V gene: TRBV5-1

CDR3 protein: CASSVGTVNTGELFF
CDR3 DNA: TGTGCCAGCAGCGTAGGGACAGTCAACACCGGGGAGCTGTTTTTT
clone size: .
J gene: TRBJ2-2
D gene: .
V gene: TRBV9

CDR3 protein: CASRDKDRGGNTIYF
CDR3 DNA: TGTGCCAGCAGGGACAAGGACAGGGGTGGAAACACCATATATTTT
clone size: .
J gene: TRBJ1-3
D gene: TRBD1
V gene: TRBV6-1

CDR3 protein: CASSLKAGGVNEQFF
CDR3 DNA: TGTGCCAGCAGCTTAAAGGCCGGGGGCGTCAATGAGCAGTTCTTC
clone size: .
J gene: TRBJ2-1
D gene: .
V gene: TRBV7-3

CDR3 protein: CASSLAGPSFYEQYF
CDR3 DNA: TGTGCCAGCAGCTTGGCGGGGCCCTCGTTTTACGAGCAGTACTTC
clone size: .
J gene: TRBJ2-7
D gene: .
V gene: TRBV5-8

CDR3 protein: CASSDTSGVNTDTQYF
CDR3 DNA: TGCGCCAGCAGTGACACTAGCGGGGTAAACACAGATACGCAGTATTTT
clone size: .
J gene: TRBJ2-3
D gene: TRBD2
V gene: TRBV10-1

CDR3 protein: CASSVTRGRAFF
CDR3 DNA: TGTGCCAGTAGTGTCACCAGGGGGCGGGCTTTCTTT
clone size: .
J gene: TRBJ1-1
D gene: TRBD1
V gene: TRBV19

CDR3 protein: CASSLGGGKTEAFF
CDR3 DNA: TGTGCCAGCAGCTTAGGGGGGGGGAAGACTGAAGCTTTCTTT
clone size: .
J gene: TRBJ1-1
D gene: .
V gene: TRBV7-6

CDR3 protein: CASSHGPLFSYEQYF
CDR3 DNA: TGTGCCAGCAGCCACGGTCCTCTTTTCTCCTACGAGCAGTACTTC
clone size: once
J gene: TRBJ2-7
D gene: .
V gene: TRBV7-2

CDR3 protein: CASSAGAGQMNTEAFF
CDR3 DNA: TGTGCCAGCAGCGCGGGGGCGGGACAGATGAACACTGAAGCTTTCTTT
clone size: .
J gene: TRBJ1-1
D gene: TRBD1
V gene: TRBV5-4

CDR3 protein: CASSQGPNGNTEAFF
CDR3 DNA: TGTGCCAGCAGCCAGGGACCCAACGGGAACACTGAAGCTTTCTTT
clone size: .
J gene: TRBJ1-1
D gene: .
V gene: TRBV7-6

CDR3 protein: CASSEDRGQPQHF
CDR3 DNA: TGTGCCAGCAGTGAGGACAGAGGGCAGCCCCAGCATTTT
clone size: once
J gene: TRBJ1-5
D gene: .
V gene: TRBV2

CDR3 protein: CASSLGVADLGNEQFF
CDR3 DNA: TGTGCCAGCAGTTTAGGAGTAGCGGACCTAGGAAATGAGCAGTTCTTC
clone size: .
J gene: TRBJ2-1
D gene: .
V gene: TRBV27

CDR3 protein: CASSEWLDTDTQYF
CDR3 DNA: TGTGCCAGCAGTGAGTGGCTAGACACAGATACGCAGTATTTT
clone size: .
J gene: TRBJ2-3
D gene: .
V gene: TRBV2

CDR3 protein: CASSFCDLFNQPQHF
CDR3 DNA: TGTGCCAGCAGCTTTTGCGACCTCTTCAATCAGCCCCAGCATTTT
clone size: .
J gene: TRBJ1-5
D gene: .
V gene: TRBV12-1

CDR3 protein: CASSVPGAETQYF
CDR3 DNA: TGTGCCAGCAGTGTACCAGGGGCGGAGACCCAGTACTTC
clone size: .
J gene: TRBJ2-5
D gene: .
V gene: TRBV6-5

CDR3 protein: CASSKDQGLRGSGNTIYF
CDR3 DNA: TGTGCCAGCAGCAAGGACCAGGGACTCCGAGGCTCTGGAAACACCATATATTTT
clone size: .
J gene: TRBJ1-3
D gene: .
V gene: TRBV14

CDR3 protein: CSVENSAKGEAEAFF
CDR3 DNA: TGCAGCGTTGAAAATTCCGCCAAGGGGGAGGCTGAAGCTTTCTTT
clone size: .
J gene: TRBJ1-1
D gene: .
V gene: TRBV29-1

CDR3 protein: CASRRDRSTNTEAFF
CDR3 DNA: TGTGCCAGTAGGCGGGACAGGTCAACGAACACTGAAGCTTTCTTT
clone size: few
J gene: TRBJ1-1
D gene: TRBD1
V gene: TRBV19

CDR3 protein: CAWGPAGVSDTQYF
CDR3 DNA: TGTGCCTGGGGCCCAGCGGGAGTATCAGATACGCAGTATTTT
clone size: .
J gene: TRBJ2-3
D gene: TRBD2
V gene: TRBV30

CDR3 protein: CASSARQVVNTGELFF
CDR3 DNA: TGTGCCAGCAGTGCGAGGCAGGTGGTTAACACCGGGGAGCTGTTTTTT
clone size: medium-sized
J gene: TRBJ2-2
D gene: .
V gene: TRBV6-1

CDR3 protein: CASSPLPGEQYF
CDR3 DNA: TGTGCCAGCAGTCCTCTTCCCGGCGAGCAGTACTTC
clone size: .
J gene: TRBJ2-7
D gene: .
V gene: TRBV28

CDR3 protein: CASSPEAGGAYEQYF
CDR3 DNA: TGTGCCAGCTCACCAGAAGCGGGGGGCGCCTACGAGCAGTACTTC
clone size: .
J gene: TRBJ2-7
D gene: TRBD2
V gene: TRBV18

CDR3 protein: CASSYMTGNTEAFF
CDR3 DNA: TGTGCCAGCAGTTACATGACAGGGAACACTGAAGCTTTCTTT
clone size: .
J gene: TRBJ1-1
D gene: .
V gene: TRBV6-5

CDR3 protein: CASASEAGAPWTEAFF
CDR3 DNA: TGTGCCAGCGCCTCGGAGGCAGGGGCCCCGTGGACTGAAGCTTTCTTT
clone size: .
J gene: TRBJ1-1
D gene: .
V gene: TRBV19

CDR3 protein: CAWRGVRWGLNEKLFF
CDR3 DNA: TGTGCCTGGAGGGGGGTTCGTTGGGGGCTGAATGAAAAACTGTTTTTT
clone size: .
J gene: TRBJ1-4
D gene: .
V gene: TRBV30

CDR3 protein: CASSELNPRGTQYF
CDR3 DNA: TGTGCCAGCAGTGAACTTAACCCCCGGGGTACGCAGTATTTT
clone size: .
J gene: TRBJ2-3
D gene: .
V gene: TRBV2

CDR3 protein: CASMPNRPEAQPQHF
CDR3 DNA: TGTGCCAGCATGCCAAATCGGCCGGAGGCTCAGCCCCAGCATTTT
clone size: .
J gene: TRBJ1-5
D gene: .
V gene: TRBV6-4

CDR3 protein: CASRLLPGGRRDQPQHF
CDR3 DNA: TGTGCCAGTAGGTTACTACCAGGGGGGCGCAGGGATCAGCCCCAGCATTTT
clone size: .
J gene: TRBJ1-5
D gene: TRBD1
V gene: TRBV19

CDR3 protein: CASRPGRGANYGYTF
CDR3 DNA: TGTGCCAGCAGACCGGGGAGGGGAGCTAACTATGGCTACACCTTC
clone size: .
J gene: TRBJ1-2
D gene: .
V gene: TRBV2

CDR3 protein: CASSSWGSTGELFF
CDR3 DNA: TGTGCCAGTAGTAGTTGGGGTTCCACCGGGGAGCTGTTTTTT
clone size: .
J gene: TRBJ2-2
D gene: .
V gene: TRBV19

CDR3 protein: CASSLLGDRVNYGYTF
CDR3 DNA: TGTGCCAGCAGCTTACTAGGGGACAGGGTAAACTATGGCTACACCTTC
clone size: .
J gene: TRBJ1-2
D gene: TRBD1
V gene: TRBV7-2

CDR3 protein: CSVAAGYEQFF
CDR3 DNA: TGCAGCGTTGCTGCTGGATATGAGCAGTTCTTC
clone size: .
J gene: TRBJ2-1
D gene: .
V gene: TRBV29-1

CDR3 protein: CASSYGQSAAFF
CDR3 DNA: TGTGCCAGCAGTTACGGGCAGAGTGCAGCTTTCTTT
clone size: .
J gene: TRBJ1-1
D gene: .
V gene: TRBV6-5

CDR3 protein: CSVGTGGGNQPQHF
CDR3 DNA: TGCAGCGTTGGCACAGGGGGCGGCAATCAGCCCCAGCATTTT
clone size: .
J gene: TRBJ1-5
D gene: TRBD1
V gene: TRBV29-1

CDR3 protein: CASSSQGGRTEAFF
CDR3 DNA: TGTGCCAGCAGTTCACAGGGAGGGCGAACTGAAGCTTTCTTT
clone size: .
J gene: TRBJ1-1
D gene: .
V gene: TRBV6-5

CDR3 protein: CASSRTGLETQYF
CDR3 DNA: TGTGCCAGTAGTCGGACAGGGCTGGAGACCCAGTACTTC
clone size: .
J gene: TRBJ2-5
D gene: TRBD1
V gene: TRBV19

CDR3 protein: CASSSGNTEAFF
CDR3 DNA: TGTGCCAGCAGTTCAGGGAACACTGAAGCTTTCTTT
clone size: .
J gene: TRBJ1-1
D gene: .
V gene: TRBV25-1

CDR3 protein: CASSQDHRKGGTDTQYF
CDR3 DNA: TGTGCCAGCAGCCAAGACCACCGAAAAGGGGGAACAGATACGCAGTATTTT
clone size: .
J gene: TRBJ2-3
D gene: .
V gene: TRBV4-2

CDR3 protein: CASSFTQGGRETQYF
CDR3 DNA: TGTGCCAGCAGCTTCACCCAGGGGGGCCGGGAGACCCAGTACTTC
clone size: .
J gene: TRBJ2-5
D gene: .
V gene: TRBV5-4

CDR3 protein: CASSEAPYNEQFF
CDR3 DNA: TGTGCCAGCAGCGAGGCCCCGTACAATGAGCAGTTCTTC
clone size: .
J gene: TRBJ2-1
D gene: .
V gene: TRBV9

CDR3 protein: CARPYPVLPYEQYF
CDR3 DNA: TGCGCCAGGCCTTATCCCGTACTCCCCTACGAGCAGTACTTC
clone size: .
J gene: TRBJ2-7
D gene: .
V gene: TRBV5-1